These 29 T cell receptor beta chains originate from one sample sequenced in a study of siplizumab effects on memory and regulatory T cells. The data were produced by immunoSEQ multiplex PCR, yet TCRdb's version contains in-frame clones alone and is incomplete. This sample has 90,000 to 120,000 clones, with 90% to 95% found just once. The sequenced material came from Tregs sorted from blood. All receptors come from a human donor in good health.

The genes are TRBV28 and TRBJ1-2; 9 nucleotides match TRBD1. The CDR3 contains 16 residues. CDR1 is MDHEN, CDR2 SYDVKM, per germline. The V segment lost 1 base and the J segment 8 bases; nucleotides outside the gene matches: 11. The chain's CDR3 is CASSLSVGTGTMGYTF. The CDR3 region has the DNA TGTGCCAGCAGTTTATCGGTAGGGACAGGGACTATGGGCTACACCTTC.

The chain combines TRBV19 with TRBJ2-7; maybe TRBD2 (8 bases). The germline V gene has CDR1 LNHDA and CDR2 SQIVND (reference sequence). The CDR3 totals 20 residues. V lost 1 base and J 4 bases, leaving 29 bases between the germline ends. DNA for the CDR3: TGTGCCAGTAGTATAGCCCCCAGGGGGGGTGTTAGCGGGAAACGTTACGAGCAGTACTTC. Its protein product is CASSIAPRGGVSGKRYEQYF.

This chain uses TRBV28 with TRBJ2-7; 8 positions match TRBD1. The CDR3 has 13 amino acids. The V segment lost 6 bases and the J segment 4 bases; nucleotides outside the gene matches: 5. CDR1 and CDR2 from the germline V gene are MDHEN and SYDVKM. The CDR3 loop reads CASRPGGRYEQYF. For the CDR3, the DNA is TGTGCCAGCAGGCCAGGGGGCAGATACGAGCAGTACTTC.

The sample holds one count of this clone. The rearrangement joins TRBV6-5 to TRBJ1-5, with 7 bases fitting TRBD1. Germline loops: CDR1 MNHEY, CDR2 SVGAGI. This CDR3 is built from 14 residues. The trim removed 6 bases at V and 7 bases at J, leaving 9 bases unmatched. The CDR3 spells CASSQDRDRQPQHF. Written as DNA, the CDR3 is TGTGCCAGCAGCCAAGACAGGGATAGGCAGCCCCAGCATTTT.

This chain joins TRBV6-6 and TRBJ2-2; 8 nucleotides agree with TRBD2. The V gene end was trimmed by 5 bases and the J gene end by 0 bases; junction bases not matched to a gene: 5. CDR1 is MNHNY and CDR2 is SVGAGI in the germline V gene (reference sequence). CDR3 size: 16 residues. This chain's CDR3 is CASSRLSGTNTGELFF. The CDR3 region has the DNA TGTGCCAGCAGTAGACTTAGCGGGACGAACACCGGGGAGCTGTTTTTT.

V is TRBV10-3 and J is TRBJ2-5; D is unclear. The germline CDR1 and CDR2 sequences are ENHRY and SYGVKD. V was shortened by 6 bases and J by 0 bases, with 5 bases between the two germline ends. CDR3 length: 12 amino acids. CDR3 loop: CAISAYQETQYF. For the CDR3, the DNA is TGTGCCATCAGCGCGTACCAAGAGACCCAGTACTTC.

Written as DNA, the CDR3 is TGTGCCAGCAGGAGGACAGGGGCGGTTGGAAACACCATATATTTT. Amino acids: CASRRTGAVGNTIYF. The genes are TRBV27 and TRBJ1-3; TRBD1 aligns across 9 bases. V gave up 6 bases and J gave up 3 bases; unmatched junction bases: 6. The CDR3 length is 15 residues. CDR1 is MNHEY, CDR2 SMNVEV, per germline (reference sequence).

J is TRBJ2-7 and V is TRBV27; 10 nucleotides agree with TRBD1. Germline CDR1 is MNHEY and CDR2 is SMNVEV (reference sequence). This CDR3 region has 14 residues. The V gene end was trimmed by 4 bases and the J gene end by 4 bases; junction bases not matched to a gene: 4. CDR3 nucleotides: TGTGCCAGCAGTTCGACAGGGGGCAGTTACGAGCAGTACTTC. It codes for CASSSTGGSYEQYF.

The V gene is TRBV2, the J gene TRBJ2-5; D uncertain. This CDR3 is 15 amino acids long. Germline assignment: CDR1 SNHLY and CDR2 FYNNEI. Trimming stripped 0 bases from V and 7 bases from J, with 15 bases between. The CDR3 region is CASSEALFVVATQYF. Here the CDR3 DNA reads TGTGCCAGCAGTGAAGCGCTTTTCGTAGTGGCGACCCAGTACTTC. The full variable domain, in which reference TRBV2 and TRBJ2-5 provide the parts outside the CDR3, is EPEVTQTPSHQVTQMGQEVILRCVPISNHLYFYWYRQILGQKVEFLVSFYNNEISEKSEIFDDQFSVERPDGSNFTLKIRSTKLEDSAMYFCASSEALFVVATQYFGPGTRLLVL.

This clone was found once. The gene calls are TRBV7-9 and TRBJ2-5, with 8 bases fitting TRBD2. The V and J ends lost 4 bases and 4 bases, in that order; junction bases with no gene match: 17. The CDR3 loop spans 18 amino acids. Germline CDR1 and CDR2: SEHNR and FQNEAQ (reference sequence). The CDR3 spells CASSSTPRGLAGRETQYF. The CDR3 DNA reads TGTGCCAGCAGCTCAACCCCGCGGGGGCTAGCGGGTCGAGAGACCCAGTACTTC.

The CDR3: CASSLHGYQETQYF. The CDR3 bases are TGTGCCAGCAGCTTGCATGGGTACCAAGAGACCCAGTACTTC. The chain couples TRBV5-4 to TRBJ2-5; no clear D gene. There are 14 residues in the CDR3. V was trimmed by 1 base and J by 0 bases, leaving 7 bases between them. Germline CDR1 reads SGHNT; CDR2 reads YYREEE (reference sequence).

The chain couples TRBV7-2 to TRBJ2-2; TRBD1 matches at 9 bases. The CDR3 has 16 amino acids. The V gene end was trimmed by 4 bases and the J gene end by 5 bases; junction bases not matched to a gene: 8. Germline V CDR1 and CDR2: SGHTA, FQGNSA. Here the CDR3 reads CASSSRTGVRTGELFF. The CDR3 region has the DNA TGTGCCAGCAGCTCCCGGACAGGGGTCAGAACCGGGGAGCTGTTTTTT.

The chain is built from TRBV6-6 and TRBJ2-2; weak D call: TRBD1 (6 bases). CDR1 is MNHNY, CDR2 SVGAGI, per germline (reference sequence). There are 15 residues in the CDR3. Between the trimmed V and J ends, which lost 6 bases and 4 bases, there was a span of 15 bases. The CDR3: CASRQGGRGTGELFF. The CDR3 region has the DNA TGTGCCAGCAGGCAAGGGGGAAGGGGCACCGGGGAGCTGTTTTTT.

This clone appeared a single time. The rearrangement joins TRBV18 to TRBJ2-1, with 7 bases aligning to TRBD1. The CDR3 covers 15 residues. Germline-derived CDR1 and CDR2 are KGHSH and LQKENI. V was clipped by 4 bases and J by 7 bases; unmatched bases: 10. CDR3 region: CASSLMTGFWNEQFF. The CDR3 nucleotides are TGTGCCAGCTCACTGATGACAGGGTTTTGGAATGAGCAGTTCTTC.

The chain is built from TRBV28 and TRBJ2-5; no clear D gene. From germline, CDR1 is MDHEN and CDR2 SYDVKM. Trimming cost V 3 bases and J 5 bases, with 10 bases left between them. The CDR3 length is 13 residues. The CDR3 region is CASSFRVGETQYF. DNA for the CDR3: TGTGCCAGCAGTTTCCGGGTTGGCGAGACCCAGTACTTC.

This chain connects TRBV27 to TRBJ2-7, with 14 bases matching TRBD2. The V gene's germline CDR1 is MNHEY and CDR2 SMNVEV (reference sequence). The CDR3 runs to 17 residues. J gave up 4 bases and V 0 bases, and 5 bases lay outside the gene matches. This CDR3 reads CASSLSWGTSGRYEQYF. In DNA form, the CDR3 reads TGTGCCAGCAGTTTATCGTGGGGGACTAGCGGGAGATACGAGCAGTACTTC.

Written as DNA, the CDR3 is TGTGCCAGCAGTTACAGGAGCGGAAACACCATATATTTT. Translation: CASSYRSGNTIYF. The chain employs TRBV6-5 and TRBJ1-3; D unclear. This CDR3 comprises 13 residues. Germline V CDR1 and CDR2: MNHEY, SVGAGI. Deletions cut 2 bases from V and 4 bases from J, with 6 bases between.

The J gene is TRBJ2-7, the V gene TRBV5-1; D might be TRBD1 (5 bases). CDR3 size: 15 residues. V was clipped by 4 bases and J by 6 bases, with 20 bases between them. Per germline, CDR1 SGHRS and CDR2 YFSETQ. In DNA, the CDR3 is TGCGCCAGCAGCCTGACGTCCCAGGGCCAAAGCGAGCAGTACTTC. This codes for CASSLTSQGQSEQYF. The entire variable domain, with the rest obtained from reference TRBV5-1 and TRBJ2-7, is as follows: KAGVTQTPRYLIKTRGQQVTLSCSPISGHRSVSWYQQTPGQGLQFLFEYFSETQRNKGNFPGRFSGRQFSNSRSEMNVSTLELGDSALYLCASSLTSQGQSEQYFGPGTRLTVT.

This clone was counted between two and nine times. V usage is TRBV5-4 and J usage is TRBJ2-7; D remains unclear. Trimming removed 2 bases at V and 0 bases at J, with 9 bases between. The CDR3 runs to 14 residues. CDR1 and CDR2 from the germline V gene are SGHNT and YYREEE (reference sequence). This CDR3 reads CASSFFGLSYEQYF. The DNA of the CDR3 is TGTGCCAGCAGCTTTTTTGGTCTCTCCTACGAGCAGTACTTC.

The chain recombines TRBV7-9 with TRBJ2-7; no definite D call. The V gene's germline CDR1 is SEHNR and CDR2 FQNEAQ (reference sequence). Trimming removed 2 bases at V and 7 bases at J, with 12 bases between. CDR3 length: 13 amino acids. CDR3 region: CASSLLVANEQYF. CDR3 sequence (DNA): TGTGCCAGCAGCTTATTGGTAGCCAATGAGCAGTACTTC.

The DNA for the CDR3 is TGTGCCAGCAGTCGACAGGGGCGAGATGGCTACACCTTC. Its protein is CASSRQGRDGYTF. The genes are TRBV6-5 and TRBJ1-2, with 8 bases lining up with TRBD1. With V trimmed by 5 bases and J by 6 bases, 5 bases remained unmatched. The CDR3 consists of 13 residues. Germline-derived CDR1 and CDR2 are MNHEY and SVGAGI.

This clone was detected once. The CDR3: CASRGPGQGGYEQYF. Written as DNA, the CDR3 is TGTGCCAGCAGAGGACCGGGACAGGGGGGATACGAGCAGTACTTC. The gene calls are TRBV6-6 and TRBJ2-7; 11 bases map to TRBD1. Germline V gives CDR1 MNHNY, CDR2 SVGAGI (reference sequence). The J segment lost 4 bases and the V segment lost 6 bases, leaving 8 bases of the junction unmatched. This CDR3 is built from 15 residues.

The V and J genes are TRBV5-1 and TRBJ1-6; perhaps TRBD1 as D (6 bases). The CDR3 sequence is 15 residues long. Trimming removed 1 base at V and 11 bases at J, with 16 bases between. Per the germline V gene, CDR1 is SGHRS and CDR2 is YFSETQ. CDR3 region: CASSLSTGRTAPLHF. The CDR3 DNA sequence: TGCGCCAGCAGCTTGAGTACAGGGCGGACGGCACCCCTCCACTTT.

The chain has TRBV18 and TRBJ2-7; 7 nucleotides match TRBD2. The CDR3 runs to 15 residues. Germline V gene data show CDR1 as KGHSH and CDR2 as LQKENI. With V trimmed by 1 base and J by 3 bases, 6 bases remained unmatched. CDR3 region: CASSPQAGSGYEQYF. Here the CDR3 DNA reads TGTGCCAGCTCACCACAAGCGGGGTCGGGCTACGAGCAGTACTTC.

CDR3 sequence: CASSGGTPIFWEQYF. Here the CDR3 DNA reads TGTGCCAGCAGTGGAGGGACCCCTATTTTCTGGGAGCAGTACTTC. The chain couples TRBV6-5 to TRBJ2-7; D possibly corresponds to TRBD2 (6 bases). The germline CDR1 and CDR2 sequences are MNHEY and SVGAGI. V gave up 5 bases and J gave up 7 bases, with 21 bases separating them. The CDR3 runs 15 residues.

The chain links TRBV19 to TRBJ1-1; D remains ambiguous. The ends were cut back, 3 bases at V and 2 bases at J, with 10 bases in the middle. In germline, CDR1 is LNHDA, CDR2 SQIVND (reference sequence). The CDR3 consists of 14 residues. The CDR3 protein is CASSIQLLNTEAFF. The CDR3 bases are TGTGCCAGTAGTATCCAGTTACTTAACACTGAAGCTTTCTTT. The full variable domain, its missing parts supplied by reference TRBV19 and TRBJ1-1, is DGGITQSPKYLFRKEGQNVTLSCEQNLNHDAMYWYRQDPGQGLRLIYYSQIVNDFQKGDIAEGYSVSREKKESFPLTVTSAQKNPTAFYLCASSIQLLNTEAFFGQGTRLTVV.

The chain has TRBV5-1 and TRBJ2-1, with 11 bases identical to TRBD2. Germline CDR1 and CDR2: SGHRS and YFSETQ. The V gene end was trimmed by 7 bases and the J gene end by 8 bases; junction bases not matched to a gene: 5. The CDR3 sequence is 13 residues long. The CDR3 DNA reads as TGCGCCAGCCACCTAGCGGGAGGCTATGAGCAGTTCTTC. As protein: CASHLAGGYEQFF.

J is TRBJ1-1 and V is TRBV7-9, with D possibly TRBD1 on 5 matching bases. CDR3 length equals 14 residues. Germline CDR1 SEHNR, CDR2 FQNEAQ (reference sequence). Trimming left V 3 bases short and J 3 bases short, with 11 bases between. This chain's CDR3 is CASSLGRPDTEAFF. CDR3 sequence (DNA): TGTGCCAGCAGCTTGGGGCGCCCCGACACTGAAGCTTTCTTT.

V usage is TRBV5-1 and J usage is TRBJ1-1, with D uncertain. The CDR3 totals 13 residues. In germline, CDR1 is SGHRS, CDR2 YFSETQ. Trimming removed 7 bases from V and 0 bases from J, with 10 bases in between. CDR3: CASQVDMNTEAFF. The CDR3 DNA is TGCGCCAGCCAAGTAGACATGAACACTGAAGCTTTCTTT.